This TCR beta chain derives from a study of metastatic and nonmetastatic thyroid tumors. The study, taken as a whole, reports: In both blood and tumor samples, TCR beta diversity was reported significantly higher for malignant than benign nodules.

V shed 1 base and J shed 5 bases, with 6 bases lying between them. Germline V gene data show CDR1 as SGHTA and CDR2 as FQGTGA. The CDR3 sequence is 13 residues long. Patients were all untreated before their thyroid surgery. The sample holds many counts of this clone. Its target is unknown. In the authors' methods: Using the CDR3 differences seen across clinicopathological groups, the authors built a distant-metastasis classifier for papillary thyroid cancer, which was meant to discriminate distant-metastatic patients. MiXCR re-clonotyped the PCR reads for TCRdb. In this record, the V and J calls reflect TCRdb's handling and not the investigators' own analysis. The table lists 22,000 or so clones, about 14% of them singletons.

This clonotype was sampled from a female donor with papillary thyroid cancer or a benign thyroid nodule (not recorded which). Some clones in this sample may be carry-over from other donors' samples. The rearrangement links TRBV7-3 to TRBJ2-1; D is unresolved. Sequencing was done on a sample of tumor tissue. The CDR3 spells CASSLSVNNEQFF. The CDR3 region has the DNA TGTGCCAGCAGCTTAAGCGTAAACAATGAGCAGTTCTTC. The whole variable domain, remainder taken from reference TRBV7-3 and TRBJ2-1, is GAGVSQTPSNKVTEKGKYVELRCDPISGHTALYWYRQSLGQGPEFLIYFQGTGAADDSGLPNDRFFAVRPEGSVSTLKIQRTERGDSAVYLCASSLSVNNEQFFGPGTRLTVL.